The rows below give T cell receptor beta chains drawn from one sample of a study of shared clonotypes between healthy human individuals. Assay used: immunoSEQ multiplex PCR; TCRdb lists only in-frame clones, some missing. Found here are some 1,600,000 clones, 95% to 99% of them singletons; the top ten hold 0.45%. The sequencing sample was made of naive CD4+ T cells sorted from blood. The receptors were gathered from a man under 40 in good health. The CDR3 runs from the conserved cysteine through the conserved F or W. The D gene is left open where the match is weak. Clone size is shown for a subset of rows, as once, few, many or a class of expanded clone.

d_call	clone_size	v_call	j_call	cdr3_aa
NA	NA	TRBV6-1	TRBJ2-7	CASRLAGTEKYEQYF
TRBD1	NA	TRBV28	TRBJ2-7	CASTSQDRAYEQYF
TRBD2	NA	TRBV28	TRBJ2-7	CASFSSGVAYEQYF
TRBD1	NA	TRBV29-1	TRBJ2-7	CSVEIADRGREQYF
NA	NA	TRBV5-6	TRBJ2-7	CASSFTGRYEQYF
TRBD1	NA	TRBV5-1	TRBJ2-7	CASSFSLRTGAYEQYF
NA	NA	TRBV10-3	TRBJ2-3	CAISVTAKDTQYF
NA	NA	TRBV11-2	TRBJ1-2	CASSLDHRAYGYTF
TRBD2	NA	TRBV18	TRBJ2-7	CASSPIGLAGTYEQYF
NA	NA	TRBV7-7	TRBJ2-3	CASSFGSGDTQYF
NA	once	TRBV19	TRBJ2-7	CASSIPGAGSYEQYF
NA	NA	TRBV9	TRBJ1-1	CASSVDGSTEAFF
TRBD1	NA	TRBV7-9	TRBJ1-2	CASSKDIGTGDYGYTF
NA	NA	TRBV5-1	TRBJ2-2	CASTITDNTGELFF
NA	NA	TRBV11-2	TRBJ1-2	CASSSWASFYGYTF
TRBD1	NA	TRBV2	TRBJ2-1	CASNRGPWGYEQFF
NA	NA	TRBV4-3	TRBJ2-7	CASSQDRGYEQYF
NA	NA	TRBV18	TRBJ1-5	CASSPDGNRDQPQHF
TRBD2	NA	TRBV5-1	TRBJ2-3	CASSLAQAGTQYF
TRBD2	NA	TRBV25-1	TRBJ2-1	CASLSGNSYNEQFF
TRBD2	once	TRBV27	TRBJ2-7	CASSRTSAYEQYF
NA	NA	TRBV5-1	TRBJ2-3	CASSLGSQHTDTQYF
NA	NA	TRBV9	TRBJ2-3	CASSVVGAASTDTQYF
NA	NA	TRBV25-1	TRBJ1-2	CASSGVGYTF
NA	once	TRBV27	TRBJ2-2	CASSLWESSGELFF
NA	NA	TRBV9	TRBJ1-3	CASSVEYGDSGNTIYF
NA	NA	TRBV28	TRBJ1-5	CASGGNPANQPQHF
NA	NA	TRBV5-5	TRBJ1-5	CASSLDSNQPQHF
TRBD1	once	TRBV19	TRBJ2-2	CASSTGTGTGELFF
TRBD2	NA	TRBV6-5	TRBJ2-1	CASSPLAGVYNEQFF
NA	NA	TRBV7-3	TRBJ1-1	CASSPGGLYEAFF
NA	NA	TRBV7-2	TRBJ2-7	CASNQVSGVYNEQYF
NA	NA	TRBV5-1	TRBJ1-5	CASSLGTASNQPQHF
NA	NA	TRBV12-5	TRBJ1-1	CASGSIGGVDTEAFF
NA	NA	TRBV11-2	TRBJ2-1	CASRSLLSSYNEQFF
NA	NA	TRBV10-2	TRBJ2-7	CATARWGGAYEQYF
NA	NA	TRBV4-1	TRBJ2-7	CASSQEELGEQYF
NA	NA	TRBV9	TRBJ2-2	CASSVGTTAGTGELFF
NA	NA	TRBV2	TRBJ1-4	CASSEALGMSEKLFF